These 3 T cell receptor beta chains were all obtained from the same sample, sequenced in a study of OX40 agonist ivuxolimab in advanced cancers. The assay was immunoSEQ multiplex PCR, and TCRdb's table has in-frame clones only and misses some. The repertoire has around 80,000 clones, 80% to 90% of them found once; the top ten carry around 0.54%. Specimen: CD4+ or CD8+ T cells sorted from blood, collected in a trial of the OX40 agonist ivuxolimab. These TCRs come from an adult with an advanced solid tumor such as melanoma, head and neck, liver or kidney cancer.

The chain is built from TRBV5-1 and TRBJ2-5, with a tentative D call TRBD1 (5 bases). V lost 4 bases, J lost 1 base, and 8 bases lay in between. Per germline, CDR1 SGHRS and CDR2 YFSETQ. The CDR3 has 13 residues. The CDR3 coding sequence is TGCGCCAGCAGCGCGACAGTCCAAGAGACCCAGTACTTC. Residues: CASSATVQETQYF.

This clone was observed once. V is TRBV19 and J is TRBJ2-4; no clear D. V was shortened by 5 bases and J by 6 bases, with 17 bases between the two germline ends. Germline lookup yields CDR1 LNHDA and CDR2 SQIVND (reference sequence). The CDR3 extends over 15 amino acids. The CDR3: CASSDKIDLGNIQYF. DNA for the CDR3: TGTGCCAGTAGTGACAAGATAGATTTAGGAAACATTCAGTACTTC.

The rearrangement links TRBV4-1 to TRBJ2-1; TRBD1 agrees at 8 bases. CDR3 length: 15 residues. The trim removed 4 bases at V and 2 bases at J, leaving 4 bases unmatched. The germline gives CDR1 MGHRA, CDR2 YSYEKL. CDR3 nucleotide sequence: TGCGCCAGCAGCCCAGGACAGGGACCCTACAATGAGCAGTTCTTC. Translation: CASSPGQGPYNEQFF.